What follows are 30 T cell receptor beta chains derived from one specimen sequenced in a study of blood T cell repertoires in COVID-19. Data came from immunoSEQ multiplex PCR; TCRdb stores just in-frame clones and leaves some out. Found here are about 170,000 clones, around four fifths of them singletons; the top ten hold about 3%. The sample taken for sequencing was peripheral blood. The origin of the receptors is a man in his 70s with acute or convalescent COVID-19.

The rearrangement uses TRBV28 and TRBJ1-5; TRBD1 is a possible D gene (6 bases). The V end was cut by 5 bases, the J end by 0 bases, with 14 bases between. Per germline, CDR1 MDHEN and CDR2 SYDVKM. The CDR3 totals 16 residues. CDR3 amino acids: CASSRNTGNSNQPQHF. DNA of the CDR3: TGTGCCAGCAGTCGAAATACAGGGAATAGCAATCAGCCCCAGCATTTT.

The chain employs TRBV9 and TRBJ1-1; D remains unclear. The CDR3 totals 14 residues. From germline, CDR1 is SGDLS and CDR2 YYNGEE. Trimming shortened V by 4 bases and J by 5 bases, and 15 bases separated the two germline ends. The DNA for the CDR3 is TGTGCCAGCAGCCCCCTTGAGGGAAGAACTGAAGCTTTCTTT. Its translation: CASSPLEGRTEAFF. The variable domain in full, completed from reference TRBV9 and TRBJ1-1, reads DSGVTQTPKHLITATGQRVTLRCSPRSGDLSVYWYQQSLDQGLQFLIQYYNGEERAKGNILERFSAQQFPDLHSELNLSSLELGDSALYFCASSPLEGRTEAFFGQGTRLTVV.

In DNA form, the CDR3 reads TGTGCCAGCAGCTTAGAGGGGTGGAATCAGCCCCAGCATTTT. It encodes CASSLEGWNQPQHF. The chain has TRBV7-9 and TRBJ1-5, with D tentatively TRBD1 (5 bases). This CDR3 spans 14 amino acids. Trimming stripped 1 base from V and 4 bases from J, with 8 bases between. Germline V lookup: CDR1 SEHNR, CDR2 FQNEAQ (reference sequence).

This chain links TRBV18 with TRBJ1-1; D might be TRBD1 (6 bases). V shed 0 bases and J shed 1 base, with 9 bases lying between them. The CDR3 is made up of 15 amino acids. The germline gives CDR1 KGHSH, CDR2 LQKENI. The CDR3 DNA reads as TGTGCCAGCTCACCACCGACAGGACCGAACACTGAAGCTTTCTTT. Protein product: CASSPPTGPNTEAFF.

The chain links TRBV10-1 to TRBJ2-3; 7 bases map to TRBD1. V was clipped by 6 bases and J by 2 bases; unmatched bases: 11. Per the germline V gene, CDR1 is WNHNN and CDR2 is SYGVQD (reference sequence). The CDR3 loop spans 16 amino acids. CDR3 coding DNA: TGCGCCAGCAGACCCGGATCGGACAGGCTCACAGATACGCAGTATTTT. Protein product: CASRPGSDRLTDTQYF.

This clone occurred a few times. The chain has TRBV6-5 and TRBJ2-2, with 9 bases fitting TRBD1. This CDR3 region has 15 residues. J gave up 5 bases and V 6 bases, and 7 bases lay outside the gene matches. In germline, CDR1 is MNHEY, CDR2 SVGAGI. CDR3 nucleotide sequence: TGTGCCAGCAGGGAGGGACAGGGTCGTACCGGGGAGCTGTTTTTT. Its translation: CASREGQGRTGELFF.

The chain employs TRBV7-9 and TRBJ2-3; 15 nucleotides line up with TRBD2. Germline lookup yields CDR1 SEHNR and CDR2 FQNEAQ (reference sequence). CDR3 size: 18 residues. With V trimmed by 2 bases and J by 2 bases, 5 bases remained unmatched. The CDR3 sequence: CASSLFRTSGGVTDTQYF. For the CDR3, the DNA is TGTGCCAGCAGCTTATTCCGGACTAGCGGGGGGGTCACAGATACGCAGTATTTT.

V usage is TRBV2 and J usage is TRBJ1-3; TRBD1 aligns across 7 bases. The germline gives CDR1 SNHLY, CDR2 FYNNEI. The junction had 7 bases not matched to a gene; V was cut back by 4 bases and J by 4 bases. There are 15 residues in the CDR3. CDR3 loop: CASSARQGPGNTIYF. The CDR3 DNA follows: TGTGCCAGCAGTGCTCGACAGGGACCAGGAAACACCATATATTTT.

V usage is TRBV7-5 and J usage is TRBJ2-7; whether TRBD2, the table's D call, matches the DNA was not checked. TRBV7-5 is listed as a pseudogene. The CDR3 loop spans 15 amino acids. Here the CDR3 reads CVRSLQTGGVYEQYF. For the CDR3, the DNA is TGTGTCAGAAGCTTACAAACGGGGGGTGTTTACGAGCAGTACTTC.

The V call is TRBV19, the J call TRBJ1-2; 7 nucleotides align to TRBD1. Germline V lookup: CDR1 LNHDA, CDR2 SQIVND (reference sequence). V shed 6 bases, J shed 2 bases, and the junction held 15 bases outside the gene matches. The CDR3 covers 17 residues. The DNA of the CDR3 is TGTGCCAGTAGAAACCGACAGGGTTTGGGGCTGAACTATGGCTACACCTTC. It encodes CASRNRQGLGLNYGYTF.

The chain joins TRBV5-1 to TRBJ2-7, with 7 bases that match TRBD2. The CDR3 has 16 residues. The trim removed 0 bases at V and 5 bases at J, leaving 11 bases unmatched. Germline V gives CDR1 SGHRS, CDR2 YFSETQ. The CDR3 loop reads CASSLGWGGPTHEQYF. The DNA of the CDR3 is TGCGCCAGCAGCTTGGGGTGGGGGGGTCCCACCCACGAGCAGTACTTC. Filled out from reference TRBV5-1 and TRBJ2-7, the complete variable domain reads KAGVTQTPRYLIKTRGQQVTLSCSPISGHRSVSWYQQTPGQGLQFLFEYFSETQRNKGNFPGRFSGRQFSNSRSEMNVSTLELGDSALYLCASSLGWGGPTHEQYFGPGTRLTVT.

The gene calls are TRBV5-1 and TRBJ1-2, with 8 bases aligning to TRBD1. Per the germline V gene, CDR1 is SGHRS and CDR2 is YFSETQ. CDR3 size: 15 residues. With 3 bases clipped from V and 3 bases from J, the junction kept 7 bases outside the gene matches. In DNA, the CDR3 is TGCGCCAGCAGCTCGGCCGGGACAGGACACTATGGCTACACCTTC. Protein product: CASSSAGTGHYGYTF.

The gene calls are TRBV5-1 and TRBJ2-2; a possible D gene is TRBD1 (6 bases). V dropped 5 bases and J dropped 5 bases, with 13 bases sitting between them. The CDR3 spans 14 residues. Germline V gene sequence: CDR1 SGHRS, CDR2 YFSETQ. Here the CDR3 DNA reads TGCGCCAGCAGTTGGGACATCCGAACCGGGGAGCTGTTTTTT. Amino acids: CASSWDIRTGELFF.

Worth noting for this clone: The sample contains more than one DNA sequence encoding this CDR3. The J gene is TRBJ1-4, the V gene TRBV11-2; D gene unclear. From germline, CDR1 is SGHAT and CDR2 FQNNGV. The CDR3 length is 15 residues. The V end lost 1 base, the J end lost 0 bases, and 6 bases lay between the germline ends. CDR3 in amino acids: CASSLGGTTNEKLFF. The CDR3 DNA is TGTGCCAGCAGCTTAGGAGGTACAACTAATGAAAAACTGTTTTTT.

V and J are TRBV19 and TRBJ2-2, with 16 bases fitting TRBD2. The germline gives CDR1 LNHDA, CDR2 SQIVND (reference sequence). J was trimmed by 7 bases and V by 4 bases; bases with no gene match: 3. This CDR3 is built from 16 residues. CDR3 sequence (DNA): TGTGCCAGTAGTAGAGGGACTAGCGGGAGGGTCGGGGAGCTGTTTTTT. As protein: CASSRGTSGRVGELFF.

The chain recombines TRBV3-1 (or the pseudogene TRBV3-2) with TRBJ1-1; a possible D gene is TRBD1 (6 bases). The CDR3 sequence is 15 residues long. Trimming took 8 bases from V and 0 from J, leaving 16 bases between them. CDR1 LGHDT and CDR2 YNNKEL come from the germline V gene (reference sequence). The CDR3 reads CASGPGQLMNTEAFF. The CDR3 DNA reads as TGTGCCAGCGGCCCAGGACAGCTAATGAACACTGAAGCTTTCTTT.

The V and J genes are TRBV27 and TRBJ1-1, with D possibly being TRBD1 (6 bases). Germline V gene data show CDR1 as MNHEY and CDR2 as SMNVEV (reference sequence). This CDR3 comprises 15 residues. V lost 7 bases and J lost 5, with 20 bases in between. The CDR3 DNA reads TGTGCCAGCAACGCTGGCGGGGGCGGGGTAACTGAAGCTTTCTTT. It specifies CASNAGGGGVTEAFF.

The V call is TRBV12-3 or TRBV12-4, the J call TRBJ2-5; D is possibly TRBD1 (5 bases). This CDR3 has 13 amino acids. V was pared by 6 bases and J by 7 bases, with 15 bases between. In DNA form, the CDR3 reads TGTGCCAGCAGCCAGGGTGCTGGCTTGACCCAGTACTTC. This translates into CASSQGAGLTQYF.

This clone was recorded only once. The chain combines TRBV19 with TRBJ1-2; D is perhaps TRBD1 (5 bases). V gave up 5 bases and J gave up 7 bases, with 14 bases separating them. Looked up from germline, CDR1 is LNHDA and CDR2 is SQIVND (reference sequence). CDR3 length equals 13 residues. The CDR3 DNA follows: TGTGCCAGTAGTGCAGGGTACGTCGGTGGCTACACCTTC. This sequence encodes CASSAGYVGGYTF.

For this clone: This sample includes further DNA sequences coding for the same CDR3. CDR3 residues: CASSLDRVVTEAFF. The DNA for the CDR3 is TGTGCCAGCAGTTTGGACAGAGTTGTGACTGAAGCTTTCTTT. The chain joins TRBV28 to TRBJ1-1, with D possibly being TRBD1 (6 bases). Trimming left V 3 bases short and J 5 bases short, with 13 bases between. Germline V lookup: CDR1 MDHEN, CDR2 SYDVKM. This CDR3 region has 14 residues.

The chain uses TRBV27 and TRBJ1-1, with D tentatively TRBD1 (6 bases). Trimming removed 3 bases from V and 0 bases from J, with 8 bases in between. The CDR3 spans 14 residues. Germline CDR1 reads MNHEY; CDR2 reads SMNVEV (reference sequence). The CDR3 DNA is TGTGCCAGCAGTTTTGCAGGGGTGAACACTGAAGCTTTCTTT. This translates into CASSFAGVNTEAFF.

This clone turned up a few times. The V call is TRBV5-5, the J call TRBJ2-5; TRBD2 matches 8 bases. Looked up from germline, CDR1 is SGHKS and CDR2 is YYEKEE (reference sequence). V trimming: 4 bases; J trimming: 2 bases; junction bases outside the gene matches: 10. The CDR3 runs to 16 residues. CDR3 coding DNA: TGTGCCAGCAGCATTGTTAGCGGGACTCTGCAAGAGACCCAGTACTTC. This codes for CASSIVSGTLQETQYF.

This clone was found a few times. The chain recombines TRBV2 with TRBJ1-2; possible D gene TRBD1, 6 bases. The CDR3 covers 15 residues. The germline V gene has CDR1 SNHLY and CDR2 FYNNEI. V lost 1 base and J 0 bases, leaving 9 bases between the germline ends. CDR3 bases: TGTGCCAGCAGTGAAGGGGCAGGGGCTAACTATGGCTACACCTTC. It yields the protein CASSEGAGANYGYTF. The whole variable domain, remainder taken from reference TRBV2 and TRBJ1-2, is EPEVTQTPSHQVTQMGQEVILRCVPISNHLYFYWYRQILGQKVEFLVSFYNNEISEKSEIFDDQFSVERPDGSNFTLKIRSTKLEDSAMYFCASSEGAGANYGYTFGSGTRLTVV.

This chain uses TRBV5-4 with TRBJ2-3; weak D call: TRBD2 (6 bases). CDR1 is SGHNT and CDR2 is YYREEE in the germline V gene (reference sequence). There are 15 residues in the CDR3. Trimming cost V 4 bases and J 7 bases, with 19 bases left between them. In DNA, the CDR3 is TGTGCCAGCAGCCTAACCCCCGGGAGCCGCAATACGCAGTATTTT. Protein product: CASSLTPGSRNTQYF.

The V call is TRBV30, the J call TRBJ2-7, with D uncertain. Germline-derived CDR1 and CDR2 are GTSNPN and SVGIG (reference sequence). The CDR3 loop spans 13 amino acids. Trimming stripped 0 bases from V and 6 bases from J, with 12 bases between. The CDR3 DNA follows: TGTGCCTGGAGTGTTTCCCCTACGGGCGAGCAGTACTTC. This sequence encodes CAWSVSPTGEQYF.

Only a few counts were recorded for this clone. The V and J genes are TRBV19 and TRBJ1-5; D unclear. There are 12 residues in the CDR3. The germline V gene encodes CDR1 LNHDA and CDR2 SQIVND (reference sequence). V lost 2 bases to trimming and J lost 5 bases, with 4 bases between them. CDR3 DNA: TGTGCCAGTAGTATATCAGATCAGCCCCAGCATTTT. Encoded protein: CASSISDQPQHF.

This clone has a handful of counts. This chain's CDR3 is CASTYPGQQYNYGYTF. CDR3 coding DNA: TGTGCCAGCACCTACCCGGGACAACAATATAACTATGGCTACACCTTC. J is TRBJ1-2 and V is TRBV2; D is perhaps TRBD1 (6 bases). Per the germline V gene, CDR1 is SNHLY and CDR2 is FYNNEI. The V end was cut by 7 bases, the J end by 1 base, with 19 bases between. This CDR3 contains 16 residues. Combining the CDR3 with reference TRBV2 and TRBJ1-2 gives the whole variable domain EPEVTQTPSHQVTQMGQEVILRCVPISNHLYFYWYRQILGQKVEFLVSFYNNEISEKSEIFDDQFSVERPDGSNFTLKIRSTKLEDSAMYFCASTYPGQQYNYGYTFGSGTRLTVV.

This clone occurred a few times. The chain links TRBV28 to TRBJ2-2; a possible D gene is TRBD1 (7 bases). CDR3 length equals 14 residues. V was cut by 2 bases and J by 7 bases, with 11 bases left in between. The germline gives CDR1 MDHEN, CDR2 SYDVKM. In nucleotides, the CDR3 is TGTGCCAGCAGTTTACAGGGGGGTGGCGGGGAGCTGTTTTTT. It specifies CASSLQGGGGELFF.

This clone was counted a few times. The V gene is TRBV27, the J gene TRBJ2-4, with TRBD1 identical over 10 bases. Germline-derived CDR1 and CDR2 are MNHEY and SMNVEV (reference sequence). Trimming at V came to 6 bases and at J to 7 bases, leaving 6 bases not matched to a gene. This CDR3 comprises 14 residues. The CDR3 nucleotides are TGTGCCAGCAGCCTAAGACAGGGGGCGAACATTCAGTACTTC. Its protein is CASSLRQGANIQYF.

The genes are TRBV5-1 and TRBJ2-2; 9 positions match TRBD1. J was trimmed by 4 bases and V by 0 bases; bases with no gene match: 4. CDR3 size: 16 residues. Germline V gene lookup returns CDR1 SGHRS and CDR2 YFSETQ. This CDR3 is CASSLAGTGITGELFF. The CDR3 DNA reads TGCGCCAGCAGCTTGGCCGGGACAGGGATCACCGGGGAGCTGTTTTTT.